This T cell receptor beta chain was recovered during a study of neoadjuvant anti-PD-1 for oral cavity cancer. Study-wide results and limits: Treg/Th17 ratio rose with pretreatment blood and fell with post-treatment tumor TCRbeta clonality.

Assay: immunoSEQ multiplex PCR; the TCRdb copy retains only in-frame clones and omits some. The table lists 11,000 to 15,000 clones, 70% to 75% of them singletons. V was shortened by 8 bases and J by 2 bases, with 13 bases between the two germline ends. Germline V gives CDR1 SEHNR, CDR2 FQNEAQ (reference sequence). The CDR3 contains 14 residues. This clone appeared a few times. As yet, its antigen is unknown. The V and J genes are TRBV7-9 and TRBJ1-5, with a tentative D call TRBD1 (5 bases). This receptor was identified in a person aged 40-85 years with oral cavity squamous cell carcinoma. This specimen consisted of PBMCs, obtained before nivolumab (anti-PD-1) treatment. The CDR3 loop reads CASSGGLGNQPQHF. The CDR3 region has the DNA TGTGCCAGCTCGGGGGGTCTCGGCAATCAGCCCCAGCATTTT.